The subject of this entry is one T cell receptor beta chain. What it recognizes is unknown. This CDR3 spans 14 amino acids. The germline gives CDR1 LNHNV, CDR2 YYDKDF (reference sequence). These data originate in a study of human CD8 memory T cell subsets. It was UMI-labeled 5' RACE by which the TCR beta libraries were made. Per the study methods: Functional CDR3 beta clonotypes numbered roughly 3,000 to 18,000 in each TCR beta library. TCRdb re-analyzed the 5' RACE reads; it lists each CDR3 protein once, without DNA. None of the V and J calls come from the authors' own analysis; TCRdb made them. Its table records fewer than 6,500 distinct CDR3 sequences. Study-level results: There was only minimal overlap between the repertoires of stem-like memory and precursor exhausted T cells.

The rearrangement links TRBV15 to TRBJ2-7; TCRdb picks TRBD2, but there is no DNA to check that call. The receptor was derived from a human donor in good health. Sequencing was carried out using CD8+ effector memory T cells (TEM) sorted from PBMCs. Subset given: effector memory CD8 T cells, CCR7- CD45RO+ CD95+. CDR3 amino acids: CATSRGGGFYEQYF.